The T cell receptor beta chain under discussion was sequenced for a study of blood T cell repertoires in COVID-19. Germline V gene lookup returns CDR1 KGHSH and CDR2 LQKENI. The length of the CDR3 is 13 residues. The V end lost 4 bases, the J end lost 1 base, and 7 bases lay between the germline ends. Repertoires were generated with immunoSEQ multiplex PCR, while TCRdb's copy carries only in-frame clones and drops some. Among hundreds of thousands of clones listed, 87% were seen once. The chain joins TRBV18 to TRBJ1-1, with D possibly being TRBD1 (5 bases). This TCR came from a woman between 18 and 30 years old who had recovered from COVID-19. The sample comprised PBMCs or T cells enriched from blood (not recorded which). In DNA form, the CDR3 reads TGTGCCAGCTCACAGGGGCAGAACACTGAAGCTTTCTTT. Protein product: CASSQGQNTEAFF. Filled out from reference TRBV18 and TRBJ1-1, the complete variable domain reads NAGVMQNPRHLVRRRGQEARLRCSPMKGHSHVYWYRQLPEEGLKFMVYLQKENIIDESGMPKERFSAEFPKEGPSILRIQQVVRGDSAAYFCASSQGQNTEAFFGQGTRLTVV.